A single sample is the source of the 5 T cell receptor beta chains below, sequenced in a study of T cell responses to AZD1222 COVID-19 vaccine. The method was immunoSEQ multiplex PCR; TCRdb's version includes in-frame clones alone and lacks a portion of them. This table holds 60,000 to 75,000 clones, 83% found once. Sample: peripheral blood, taken 28 days after the second AZD1222 dose. The receptors derive from an adult who received the AZD1222 COVID-19 vaccine.

The rearrangement joins TRBV24-1 to TRBJ2-2; D uncertain. The germline CDR1 and CDR2 sequences are KGHDR and SFDVKD. The CDR3 sequence is 17 residues long. Between the trimmed V and J ends, which lost 5 bases and 1 base, there was a span of 16 bases. In DNA, the CDR3 is TGTGCCACCAGTGCCACAGACGTCCATGAGAACACCGGGGAGCTGTTTTTT. Protein product: CATSATDVHENTGELFF.

J is TRBJ2-5 and V is TRBV11-2; possible D gene TRBD1, 5 bases. Trimming pared 5 bases from V and 6 bases from J, leaving 25 bases between. This CDR3 region has 17 residues. The V gene's germline CDR1 is SGHAT and CDR2 FQNNGV. DNA of the CDR3: TGTGCCAGCAGCGTAATTTACCAGTCCAGGGATGGAAAGACCCAGTACTTC. Its protein product is CASSVIYQSRDGKTQYF.

The chain combines TRBV4-2 with TRBJ1-1; D is unclear. Germline V lookup: CDR1 LGHNA, CDR2 YNFKEQ. V lost 0 bases and J lost 0, with 8 bases in between. This CDR3 contains 15 residues. Here the CDR3 reads CASSQDSAMNTEAFF. The CDR3 DNA reads TGTGCCAGCAGCCAAGATTCCGCCATGAACACTGAAGCTTTCTTT.

The chain joins TRBV7-6 to TRBJ2-3, with 8 bases that match TRBD2. The CDR3 has 21 residues. Trimming at V came to 5 bases and at J to 2 bases, leaving 24 bases not matched to a gene. Germline V gene lookup returns CDR1 SGHVS and CDR2 FNYEAQ. CDR3 coding DNA: TGTGCCAGCAGCCGTACCCACCTAGGGGCCTTAGCGGGGATAAACACAGATACGCAGTATTTT. This encodes CASSRTHLGALAGINTDTQYF.

The rearrangement joins TRBV6-6 to TRBJ2-4; D gene unclear. Germline V gene data show CDR1 as MNHNY and CDR2 as SVGAGI (reference sequence). The V end lost 10 bases, the J end lost 1 base, and 14 bases lay between the germline ends. The CDR3 has 14 residues. This CDR3 is CATSSDIAKNIQYF. In DNA form, the CDR3 reads TGTGCCACTTCATCGGATATCGCCAAAAACATTCAGTACTTC.